The 15 T cell receptor beta chains presented below share a single source sample, sequenced in a study of T cells in Graves' hyperthyroidism and ophthalmopathy. Researchers amplified the TCR beta CDR3 regions from RNA transcripts. TCR CDR3 underwent first-round RT-PCR with the HTBI primer set. TCRdb re-called the multiplex PCR reads with MiXCR, one entry per CDR3 protein. Of 500,000 to 650,000 distinct CDR3 sequences listed, about 14% are singletons. Input material: blood. These receptors all stem from a woman aged 40 to 55 with Graves' hyperthyroidism.

The chain recombines TRBV28 with TRBJ1-1; TRBD1 is a possible D gene (6 bases). CDR3 length: 14 residues. Trimming pared 5 bases from V and 7 bases from J, leaving 17 bases between. The germline V gene encodes CDR1 MDHEN and CDR2 SYDVKM. The CDR3 region has the DNA TGTGCCAGCAGTCCCCACGGACAGATTATTGAAGCTTTCTTT. As protein: CASSPHGQIIEAFF.

This clonotype was detected only a few times. The chain uses TRBV27 and TRBJ2-1; D is possibly TRBD1 (5 bases). Germline lookup yields CDR1 MNHEY and CDR2 SMNVEV (reference sequence). This CDR3 contains 14 residues. Trimming cost V 3 bases and J 3 bases, with 9 bases left between them. CDR3 DNA sequence: TGTGCCAGCAGTTTTGGGCAGGGCTACAATGAGCAGTTCTTC. Its translation: CASSFGQGYNEQFF.

This clonotype turned up a few times. This chain links TRBV5-1 with TRBJ2-5; 7 bases match TRBD1. CDR3 length: 16 amino acids. Germline CDR1 is SGHRS and CDR2 is YFSETQ. Unmatched junction bases numbered 9, after V lost 4 bases and J lost 0 bases. CDR3 in DNA: TGCGCCAGCAGCCGAGACGTGACAGGGTACCAAGAGACCCAGTACTTC. Residues: CASSRDVTGYQETQYF. Full variable domain (remainder filled in from reference TRBV5-1 and TRBJ2-5): KAGVTQTPRYLIKTRGQQVTLSCSPISGHRSVSWYQQTPGQGLQFLFEYFSETQRNKGNFPGRFSGRQFSNSRSEMNVSTLELGDSALYLCASSRDVTGYQETQYFGPGTRLLVL.

This clonotype was recorded at least ten times. The gene calls are TRBV28 and TRBJ2-5, with D perhaps matching TRBD1 or TRBD2 (7 bases each). The V gene lost 5 bases and the J gene lost 5 bases, with 21 bases spanning the gap. In germline, CDR1 is MDHEN, CDR2 SYDVKM. This CDR3 has 16 residues. CDR3: CASSPNRGSGGETQYF. Written as DNA, the CDR3 is TGTGCCAGCAGTCCCAACAGGGGCTCCGGGGGGGAGACCCAGTACTTC.

This clonotype was observed a few times. The CDR3 sequence: CASSSLSSGQETQYF. In DNA, the CDR3 is TGTGCCAGCAGTTCTCTTTCCTCAGGGCAAGAGACCCAGTACTTC. The chain has TRBV6-1 and TRBJ2-5; perhaps TRBD1 as D (5 bases). The CDR3 is 15 residues long. Trimming pared 5 bases from V and 2 bases from J, leaving 15 bases between. The germline V gene encodes CDR1 MNHNS and CDR2 SASEGT.

In this sample, this clonotype turned up many times. This chain joins TRBV3-1 and TRBJ2-7; D is uncertain. Looked up from germline, CDR1 is LGHDT and CDR2 is YNNKEL (reference sequence). This CDR3 contains 14 residues. V lost 1 base to trimming and J lost 3 bases, with 10 bases between them. CDR3 loop: CASSQGFPGYEQYF. CDR3 DNA: TGTGCCAGCAGCCAAGGGTTTCCGGGCTACGAGCAGTACTTC.

This clonotype was counted ten times or more. This sequence joins TRBV27 and TRBJ2-1; 10 bases agree with TRBD2. The germline gives CDR1 MNHEY, CDR2 SMNVEV (reference sequence). With 7 bases clipped from V and 7 bases from J, the junction kept 4 bases outside the gene matches. The length of the CDR3 is 13 residues. CDR3 protein: CASTPAGGNEQFF. For the CDR3, the DNA is TGTGCCAGCACCCCAGCGGGAGGGAATGAGCAGTTCTTC.

The sample holds a few counts of this clonotype. J is TRBJ1-3 and V is TRBV3-1; possibly TRBD1 for D (6 bases). This CDR3 is 15 amino acids long. Germline values: CDR1 LGHDT, CDR2 YNNKEL (reference sequence). V was trimmed by 3 bases and J by 0 bases, leaving 9 bases between them. The CDR3 bases are TGTGCCAGCAGCCAGGAACAGGGCTCTGGAAACACCATATATTTT. This encodes CASSQEQGSGNTIYF. The complete variable domain, with remaining parts taken from reference TRBV3-1 and TRBJ1-3, reads DTAVSQTPKYLVTQMGNDKSIKCEQNLGHDTMYWYKQDSKKFLKIMFSYNNKELIINETVPNRFSPKSPDKAHLNLHINSLELGDSAVYFCASSQEQGSGNTIYFGEGSWLTVV.

In this sample, this clonotype turned up many times. The chain combines TRBV27 with TRBJ1-4; no clear D gene. The CDR3 totals 16 residues. Germline V gene sequence: CDR1 MNHEY, CDR2 SMNVEV (reference sequence). The V end was cut by 6 bases, the J end by 4 bases, with 18 bases between. CDR3 sequence reads: CASRESSTEVNEKLFF. Written as DNA, the CDR3 is TGTGCCAGCAGGGAAAGCTCGACCGAAGTTAATGAAAAACTGTTTTTT.

Only a few counts were recorded for this clonotype. V is TRBV10-3 and J is TRBJ1-2, with TRBD1 as a possible D gene (5 bases). Germline CDR1 ENHRY, CDR2 SYGVKD. The length of the CDR3 is 12 residues. V was pared by 4 bases and J by 5 bases, with 8 bases between. In nucleotides, the CDR3 is TGTGCCATCAGTGTTGAGGGGTATGGCTACACCTTC. Its protein product is CAISVEGYGYTF.

The chain employs TRBV11-2 and TRBJ2-7; 10 positions match TRBD2. Germline CDR1 SGHAT, CDR2 FQNNGV. The length of the CDR3 is 15 residues. V dropped 1 base and J dropped 3; count of bases not matched to a gene: 3. The CDR3: CASSLVPSGSYEQYF. CDR3 DNA: TGTGCCAGCAGCTTAGTTCCTAGCGGGAGCTACGAGCAGTACTTC.

This clonotype has ten or more counts. The rearrangement links TRBV2 to TRBJ2-1; the D gene is possibly TRBD2 (6 bases). Germline CDR1 and CDR2: SNHLY and FYNNEI. This CDR3 is 13 amino acids long. V was shortened by 6 bases and J by 3 bases, with 9 bases between the two germline ends. For the CDR3, the DNA is TGTGCCAGCAGCCGGGACTTCTACAATGAGCAGTTCTTC. It yields the protein CASSRDFYNEQFF.

The table lists this clonotype with many counts. This chain links TRBV5-1 with TRBJ2-1; tentative D call: TRBD2 (6 bases). With 4 bases removed from V and 2 bases from J, the gap between germline ends came to 10 bases. The CDR3 is 14 amino acids. CDR1 is SGHRS and CDR2 is YFSETQ in the germline V gene. The CDR3 loop is CASSVGTAYNEQFF. CDR3 bases: TGCGCCAGCAGCGTCGGGACTGCCTACAATGAGCAGTTCTTC.

This clonotype has a count of ten or more. The chain joins TRBV2 to TRBJ2-1; D not certain. V was clipped by 7 bases and J by 6 bases, with 13 bases between them. Germline lookup yields CDR1 SNHLY and CDR2 FYNNEI. This CDR3 is 13 amino acids long. The CDR3 loop is CASTLWSGNEQFF. DNA of the CDR3: TGTGCCAGCACCCTGTGGTCTGGCAATGAGCAGTTCTTC.

This chain joins TRBV10-1 and TRBJ2-7, with TRBD2 identical over 9 bases. V was clipped by 9 bases and J by 5 bases; unmatched bases: 11. CDR1 WNHNN and CDR2 SYGVQD come from the germline V gene (reference sequence). CDR3 length equals 14 residues. CDR3 sequence reads: CARQSGRNWNEQYF. The CDR3 nucleotides are TGCGCCAGGCAAAGCGGGAGGAATTGGAACGAGCAGTACTTC.